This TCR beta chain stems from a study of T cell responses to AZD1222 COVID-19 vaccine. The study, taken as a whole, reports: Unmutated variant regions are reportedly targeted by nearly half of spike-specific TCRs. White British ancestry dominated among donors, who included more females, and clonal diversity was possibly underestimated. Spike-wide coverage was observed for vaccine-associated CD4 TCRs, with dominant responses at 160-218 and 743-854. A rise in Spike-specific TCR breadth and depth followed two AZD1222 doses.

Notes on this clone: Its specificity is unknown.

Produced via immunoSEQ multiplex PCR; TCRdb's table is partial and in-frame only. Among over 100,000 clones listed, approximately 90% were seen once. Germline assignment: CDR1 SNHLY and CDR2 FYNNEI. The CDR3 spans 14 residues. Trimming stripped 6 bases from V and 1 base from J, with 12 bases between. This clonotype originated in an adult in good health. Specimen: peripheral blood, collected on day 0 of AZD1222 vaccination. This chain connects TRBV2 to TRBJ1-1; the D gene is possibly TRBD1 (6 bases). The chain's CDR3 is CASRRGAGNTEAFF. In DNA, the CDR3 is TGTGCCAGCAGAAGGGGGGCCGGGAACACTGAAGCTTTCTTT.